The 13 T cell receptor beta chains reported below all come from one sample, sequenced in a study of blood T cell repertoires in COVID-19. TCRdb's table, derived via immunoSEQ multiplex PCR, lists solely in-frame clones and lacks some. The sample records 100,000 to 150,000 clones, over 70% being singletons. Sequencing was done on a sample of peripheral blood. The receptors were gathered from a man in his sixties or seventies with acute or convalescent COVID-19.

The gene calls are TRBV5-4 and TRBJ1-6; D is perhaps TRBD1 (5 bases). V lost 2 bases to trimming and J lost 6 bases, with 9 bases between them. The CDR3 is 14 residues long. In germline, CDR1 is SGHNT, CDR2 YYREEE (reference sequence). The CDR3 bases are TGTGCCAGCAGCTTTCCCCAGGGTAATTCACCCCTCCACTTT. Amino acids: CASSFPQGNSPLHF.

The chain carries TRBV15 and TRBJ2-7; TRBD1 agrees at 7 bases. The V gene end was trimmed by 1 base and the J gene end by 5 bases; junction bases not matched to a gene: 2. Germline V gives CDR1 LNHNV, CDR2 YYDKDF (reference sequence). This CDR3 is 13 amino acids long. The CDR3 nucleotides are TGTGCCACCAGCAGAGGACAGGGTAACGAGCAGTACTTC. It is translated as CATSRGQGNEQYF. The complete variable domain, with remaining parts taken from reference TRBV15 and TRBJ2-7, reads DAMVIQNPRYQVTQFGKPVTLSCSQTLNHNVMYWYQQKSSQAPKLLFHYYDKDFNNEADTPDNFQSRRPNTSFCFLDIRSPGLGDTAMYLCATSRGQGNEQYFGPGTRLTVT.

This clone is a singleton in its sample. The rearrangement joins TRBV7-2 to TRBJ2-7, with D maybe TRBD2 (5 bases). Per germline, CDR1 SGHTA and CDR2 FQGNSA. This CDR3 spans 13 amino acids. With 3 bases removed from V and 2 bases from J, the gap between germline ends came to 8 bases. DNA for the CDR3: TGTGCCAGCAGCTTCCAGCGGACCTACGAGCAGTACTTC. It specifies CASSFQRTYEQYF.

The gene calls are TRBV19 and TRBJ1-6, with 7 nucleotides matching TRBD1. Germline-derived CDR1 and CDR2 are LNHDA and SQIVND (reference sequence). This CDR3 is built from 15 residues. The junction had 11 bases not matched to a gene; V was cut back by 7 bases and J by 8 bases. Here the CDR3 DNA reads TGTGCCAGTAACCCCCGGGACAGAGATCATTCACCCCTCCACTTT. As protein: CASNPRDRDHSPLHF.

The V gene is TRBV19, the J gene TRBJ1-2; the D is unclear. The CDR3 is made up of 11 amino acids. V lost 6 bases, J lost 3 bases, and 5 bases lay in between. Germline loops: CDR1 LNHDA, CDR2 SQIVND (reference sequence). The DNA for the CDR3 is TGTGCCAGTAGGGCCGACTATGGCTACACCTTC. Amino acid sequence: CASRADYGYTF.

The chain recombines TRBV7-2 with TRBJ1-4, with a possible D match to TRBD1 (5 bases). Trimming pared 1 base from V and 7 bases from J, leaving 10 bases between. CDR1 and CDR2 from the germline V gene are SGHTA and FQGNSA. This CDR3 has 14 residues. The CDR3 DNA is TGTGCCAGCAGCTTAGAAGGGGCAGTTGAAAAACTGTTTTTT. It is translated as CASSLEGAVEKLFF. The whole variable domain, remainder taken from reference TRBV7-2 and TRBJ1-4, is GAGVSQSPSNKVTEKGKDVELRCDPISGHTALYWYRQSLGQGLEFLIYFQGNSAPDKSGLPSDRFSAERTGGSVSTLTIQRTQQEDSAVYLCASSLEGAVEKLFFGSGTQLSVL.

Ten or more counts support this clone. V is TRBV7-9 and J is TRBJ2-7; D remains ambiguous. Germline V gene data show CDR1 as SEHNR and CDR2 as FQNEAQ (reference sequence). This CDR3 is 11 amino acids long. V was clipped by 3 bases and J by 3 bases, with 3 bases between them. The CDR3 reads CASSFSYEQYF. CDR3 bases: TGTGCCAGCAGCTTCAGCTACGAGCAGTACTTC.

V is TRBV6-5 and J is TRBJ2-1; D unresolved. The V gene lost 0 bases and the J gene lost 6 bases, with 12 bases spanning the gap. Germline lookup yields CDR1 MNHEY and CDR2 SVGAGI. CDR3 length: 15 amino acids. The CDR3: CASSYSYTVLNEQFF. CDR3 in DNA: TGTGCCAGCAGTTACTCCTATACAGTTCTCAATGAGCAGTTCTTC.

The chain joins TRBV5-6 to TRBJ2-2; 11 nucleotides line up with TRBD1. The CDR3 consists of 16 residues. Germline V gene sequence: CDR1 SGHDT, CDR2 YYEEEE. V lost 4 bases and J lost 4; bases outside the gene matches: 6. The CDR3 reads CASSRGQGAGTGELFF. The CDR3 nucleotides read TGTGCCAGCAGCCGAGGACAGGGGGCGGGCACCGGGGAGCTGTTTTTT.

The chain is built from TRBV20-1 and TRBJ1-2; TRBD1 agrees at 7 bases. Germline V gives CDR1 DFQATT, CDR2 SNEGSKA (reference sequence). This CDR3 region has 12 residues. V was pared by 6 bases and J by 6 bases, with 7 bases of the junction left unmatched. CDR3 residues: CSASSTGDGYTF. DNA for the CDR3: TGCAGTGCAAGTTCAACAGGGGATGGCTACACCTTC.

The CDR3 loop reads CASSPRTSGAYEQYF. CDR3 coding DNA: TGTGCCAGCAGCCCCCGGACTAGCGGGGCCTACGAGCAGTACTTC. V and J are TRBV7-8 and TRBJ2-7; 12 nucleotides line up with TRBD2. J was trimmed by 2 bases and V by 5 bases; bases with no gene match: 4. Germline assignment: CDR1 SGHVS and CDR2 FQNEAQ. The CDR3 is 15 residues long.

V is TRBV5-1 and J is TRBJ1-5, with 8 bases identical to TRBD1. Trimming at V came to 0 bases and at J to 6 bases, leaving 2 bases not matched to a gene. The germline CDR1 and CDR2 sequences are SGHRS and YFSETQ. The CDR3 runs to 14 residues. DNA for the CDR3: TGCGCCAGCAGCTTGGGTCAGGGGGCTCAGCCCCAGCATTTT. It codes for CASSLGQGAQPQHF.

The CDR3 DNA reads TGTGCCAGCAGCCTACAGGGAGAGACCCAGTACTTC. Protein sequence: CASSLQGETQYF. V usage is TRBV7-9 and J usage is TRBJ2-5; D perhaps matches TRBD1 (6 bases). Deletions cut 5 bases from V and 4 bases from J, with 8 bases between. CDR3 length equals 12 residues. Germline assignment: CDR1 SEHNR and CDR2 FQNEAQ (reference sequence).